This TCR beta chain comes out of a study of cytomegalovirus exposure and HLA in healthy donors. Study-level results: Through in vitro validation, a few CMV-associated chains were shown to be specific for CMV antigens.

The primer mix had 60 Vbeta and 13 Jbeta primers. TCRdb's copy holds only in-frame clones and misses some; the assay was immunoSEQ multiplex PCR. Of roughly 150,000 clones detected, around four fifths appear once; the ten largest clones hold 1.3%. At the time of sampling, donors were nominally healthy, though unrecorded immune exposures were likely. The CDR3 runs 13 residues. Per germline, CDR1 GTSNPN and CDR2 SVGIG (reference sequence). After removal of 8 bases from V and 0 bases from J, the junction contained 3 bases not matched to a gene. Notes on this clone: Its antigen remains unidentified.

The sample taken for sequencing was PBMCs. This receptor was taken from a man aged 25 to 45 in good health and CMV-seronegative. V is TRBV30 and J is TRBJ1-1, with TRBD1 matching 10 bases. The CDR3 loop is CARGQGMNTEAFF. In DNA, the CDR3 is TGTGCCCGGGGACAGGGGATGAACACTGAAGCTTTCTTT.